This entry concerns a single T cell receptor (beta chain). The entry originates in a study of blood T cell repertoires in COVID-19. The CDR3 consists of 15 residues. CDR1 is SGDLS and CDR2 is YYNGEE in the germline V gene. V lost 0 bases and J lost 1; bases outside the gene matches: 2. Profiled with immunoSEQ multiplex PCR; TCRdb holds only in-frame clones, not every one. The sample comprises roughly 240,000 clones, around 82% of which are singletons, and 3.6% rests with the top ten. Participants reported their clinical history, and cohort assignment relied on those reports. Sequenced sample: PBMCs or T cells enriched from blood (not recorded which). The chain is built from TRBV9 and TRBJ1-1; TRBD1 aligns across 8 bases. The receptor's source is a woman aged 40 to 55 who had been exposed to COVID-19. CDR3 DNA sequence: TGTGCCAGCAGCGTAGGGACAGGGTGGAACACTGAAGCTTTCTTT. Translating it yields CASSVGTGWNTEAFF.